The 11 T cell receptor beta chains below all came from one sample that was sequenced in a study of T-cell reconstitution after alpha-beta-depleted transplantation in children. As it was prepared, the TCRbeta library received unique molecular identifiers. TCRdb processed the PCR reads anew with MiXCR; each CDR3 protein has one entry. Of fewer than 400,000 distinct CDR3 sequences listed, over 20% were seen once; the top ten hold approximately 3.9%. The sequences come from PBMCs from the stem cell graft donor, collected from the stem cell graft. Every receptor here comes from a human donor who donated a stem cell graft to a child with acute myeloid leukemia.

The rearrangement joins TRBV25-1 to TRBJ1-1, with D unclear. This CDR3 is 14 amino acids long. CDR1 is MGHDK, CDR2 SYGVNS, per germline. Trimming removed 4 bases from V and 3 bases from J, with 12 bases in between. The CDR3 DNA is TGTGCCAGCAGTGTGTTCGAGGGCGACACTGAAGCTTTCTTT. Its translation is CASSVFEGDTEAFF.

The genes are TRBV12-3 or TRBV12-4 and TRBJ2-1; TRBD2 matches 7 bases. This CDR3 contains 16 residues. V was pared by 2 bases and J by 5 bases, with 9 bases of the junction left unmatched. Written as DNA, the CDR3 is TGTGCCAGCAGTTTACAGCGGGGCCGACCGGACAATGAGCAGTTCTTC. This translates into CASSLQRGRPDNEQFF.

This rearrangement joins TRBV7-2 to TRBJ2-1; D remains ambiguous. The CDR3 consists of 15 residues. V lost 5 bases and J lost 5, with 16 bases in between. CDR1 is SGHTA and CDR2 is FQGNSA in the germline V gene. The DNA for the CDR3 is TGTGCCAGCAGCCCCGGGCCCTACTGGGACAATGAGCAGTTCTTC. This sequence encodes CASSPGPYWDNEQFF.

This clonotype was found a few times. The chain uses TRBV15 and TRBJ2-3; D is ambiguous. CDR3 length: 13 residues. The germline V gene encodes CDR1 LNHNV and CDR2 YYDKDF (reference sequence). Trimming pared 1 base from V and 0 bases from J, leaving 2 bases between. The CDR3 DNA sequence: TGTGCCACCAGCAGAGTAAGCACAGATACGCAGTATTTT. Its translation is CATSRVSTDTQYF.

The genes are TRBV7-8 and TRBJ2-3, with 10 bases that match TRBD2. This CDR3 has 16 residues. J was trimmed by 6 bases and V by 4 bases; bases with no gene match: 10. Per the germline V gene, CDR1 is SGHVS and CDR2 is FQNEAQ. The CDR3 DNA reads TGTGCCAGCAGCTGGGATCTAGCGGGAGTAGGGGATACGCAGTATTTT. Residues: CASSWDLAGVGDTQYF.

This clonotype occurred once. CDR3 nucleotides: TGCGCCAGCCGAACCGCCGGGGCTTCCTACGAGCAGTACTTC. It encodes CASRTAGASYEQYF. This chain connects TRBV5-1 to TRBJ2-7; D could derive from TRBD1 or TRBD2 (5 bases each). Germline V gene lookup returns CDR1 SGHRS and CDR2 YFSETQ. V was cut by 7 bases and J by 1 base, with 15 bases left in between. There are 14 residues in the CDR3.

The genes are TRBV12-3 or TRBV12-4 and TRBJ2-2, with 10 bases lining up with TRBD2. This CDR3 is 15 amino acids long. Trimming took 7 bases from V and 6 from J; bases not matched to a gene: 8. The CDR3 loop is CASNWASGRPGELFF. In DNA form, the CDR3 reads TGTGCCAGCAATTGGGCTAGCGGGAGACCCGGGGAGCTGTTTTTT.

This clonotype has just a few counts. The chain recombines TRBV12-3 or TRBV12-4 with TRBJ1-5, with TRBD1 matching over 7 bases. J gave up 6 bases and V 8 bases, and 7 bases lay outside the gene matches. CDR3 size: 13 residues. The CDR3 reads CASDQGGSQPQHF. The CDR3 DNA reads TGTGCCAGCGACCAGGGGGGGAGTCAGCCCCAGCATTTT.

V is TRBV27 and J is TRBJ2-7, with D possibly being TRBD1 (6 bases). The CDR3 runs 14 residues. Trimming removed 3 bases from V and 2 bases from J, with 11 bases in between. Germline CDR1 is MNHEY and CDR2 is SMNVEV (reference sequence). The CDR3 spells CASSFEQGPYEQYF. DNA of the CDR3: TGTGCCAGCAGTTTTGAACAGGGACCCTACGAGCAGTACTTC.

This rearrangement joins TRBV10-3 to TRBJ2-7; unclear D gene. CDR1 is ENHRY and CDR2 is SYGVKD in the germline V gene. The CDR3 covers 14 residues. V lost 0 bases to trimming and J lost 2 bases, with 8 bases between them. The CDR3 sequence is CAISESSTPYEQYF. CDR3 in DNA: TGTGCCATCAGTGAGTCGTCGACACCCTACGAGCAGTACTTC.

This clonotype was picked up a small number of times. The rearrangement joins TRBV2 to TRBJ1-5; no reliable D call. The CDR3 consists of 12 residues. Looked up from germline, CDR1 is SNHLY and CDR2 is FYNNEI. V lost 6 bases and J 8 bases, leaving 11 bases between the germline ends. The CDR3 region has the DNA TGTGCCAGCAGGTGGGGAGAGGAGCCCCAGCATTTT. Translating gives CASRWGEEPQHF.